These T cell receptor beta chains were read from a single sample in a study of blood T cell repertoires in COVID-19. Method: immunoSEQ multiplex PCR; TCRdb's copy keeps in-frame clones and lacks some. The sample lists 150,000 to 200,000 clones, about 80% occurring once. Sequencing was performed on peripheral blood. The source is a human donor with acute or convalescent COVID-19. The donor label of this sample is uncertain. CDR3s include the opening cysteine and the closing phenylalanine or tryptophan. D genes are given only for firm matches. Size tells how often a clone was seen (once, few, many) or the class of an expanded clone, and some rows leave it out.

TRBV6-5,.,TRBJ2-7,TRBD1,CATMTGTGGSHEQYF,TGTGCCACCATGACCGGGACAGGGGGGTCCCACGAGCAGTACTTC
TRBV7-2,.,TRBJ2-7,.,CASSGSGYEQYF,TGTGCCAGCAGCGGGTCGGGGTACGAGCAGTACTTC
TRBV9,.,TRBJ1-5,TRBD1,CASSARTGTQPQHF,TGTGCCAGCAGCGCACGGACAGGGACTCAGCCCCAGCATTTT
TRBV27,.,TRBJ2-1,.,CASPGEVSYNEQFF,TGTGCCAGCCCTGGTGAGGTCTCCTACAATGAGCAGTTCTTC
TRBV11-2,.,TRBJ2-7,.,CASSFSNLYEQYF,TGTGCCAGCAGCTTCTCAAACTTATACGAGCAGTACTTC
TRBV7-2,.,TRBJ1-1,.,CASSLRQLNTEAFF,TGTGCCAGCAGCCTGCGACAGTTGAACACTGAAGCTTTCTTT
TRBV18,.,TRBJ2-7,TRBD2,CASSPGTSGRWGSYEQYF,TGTGCCAGCTCACCCGGGACTAGCGGGAGGTGGGGCTCCTACGAGCAGTACTTC
TRBV11-2,.,TRBJ1-4,TRBD1,CASSLARTGNEKLFF,TGTGCCAGCAGCTTAGCGCGGACAGGGAATGAAAAACTGTTTTTT
TRBV6-5,.,TRBJ2-1,TRBD1,CASSYLDRRINEQFF,TGTGCCAGCAGTTACTTGGACAGGCGTATCAATGAGCAGTTCTTC
TRBV5-5,.,TRBJ2-3,TRBD2,CASSSGTSVSSSTDTQYF,TGTGCCAGCAGCTCCGGGACTAGCGTTTCCTCTAGCACAGATACGCAGTATTTT
TRBV30,few,TRBJ1-2,.,CAWSVRRAGYGYTF,TGTGCCTGGAGTGTACGAAGGGCGGGCTATGGCTACACCTTC
TRBV9,.,TRBJ1-2,TRBD1,CASSFGQGNYEGYTF,TGTGCCAGCAGCTTCGGACAGGGGAACTATGAGGGCTACACCTTC
TRBV5-4,.,TRBJ2-1,TRBD1,CASSKAGTGADEQFF,TGTGCCAGCAGTAAAGCCGGGACAGGGGCGGATGAGCAGTTCTTC
TRBV6-7,.,TRBJ2-6,.,CASSYSLSGSGANVLTF,TGTGCCAGCAGTTACTCACTCTCTGGCTCTGGGGCCAACGTCCTGACTTTC
TRBV27,few,TRBJ2-1,.,CASSWGGSYNEQFF,TGTGCCAGCAGTTGGGGGGGCTCGTACAATGAGCAGTTCTTC
TRBV5-8,few,TRBJ2-2,TRBD2,CASSSLAGDTGELFF,TGTGCCAGCAGCTCTCTAGCGGGAGACACCGGGGAGCTGTTTTTT
TRBV5-1,.,TRBJ1-2,TRBD1,CASSLDGQGANYGYTF,TGCGCCAGCAGCTTGGACGGACAGGGCGCTAACTATGGCTACACCTTC
TRBV5-1,.,TRBJ2-2,TRBD1,CASSSGQGGGTGELFF,TGCGCCAGCAGCTCCGGACAGGGGGGAGGGACCGGGGAGCTGTTTTTT
TRBV18,.,TRBJ1-4,.,CASSPQLEAPGEKLFF,TGTGCCAGCTCACCCCAACTGGAGGCCCCGGGTGAAAAACTGTTTTTT
TRBV28,.,TRBJ2-2,TRBD2,CASSLYGAGVGTGELFF,TGTGCCAGCAGTTTATATGGAGCGGGAGTCGGTACCGGGGAGCTGTTTTTT
TRBV11-2,.,TRBJ2-1,TRBD2,CASSFSTSGGYNEQFF,TGTGCCAGCAGCTTCTCGACTAGCGGGGGTTACAATGAGCAGTTCTTC
TRBV28,.,TRBJ1-2,.,CASSLRGDGNYGYTF,TGTGCCAGCAGTTTGCGGGGGGACGGCAACTATGGCTACACCTTC
TRBV30,.,TRBJ2-3,.,CAWSSGQPPRYTDTQYF,TGTGCCTGGAGTTCGGGTCAGCCCCCCCGATACACAGATACGCAGTATTTT
TRBV9,once,TRBJ1-4,.,CASSAYREDEKLFF,TGTGCCAGCAGCGCCTACAGGGAAGACGAAAAACTGTTTTTT
TRBV19,.,TRBJ1-5,.,CASKDANQGQPQHF,TGTGCCAGTAAGGACGCAAACCAGGGGCAGCCCCAGCATTTT
TRBV6-5,.,TRBJ2-2,TRBD1,CASSPRTGGTGELFF,TGTGCCAGCAGCCCCCGGACAGGAGGCACCGGGGAGCTGTTTTTT
TRBV20-1,.,TRBJ2-3,TRBD2,CSASGGLAGGGGTDTQYF,TGCAGTGCTAGTGGGGGACTAGCGGGAGGTGGGGGCACAGATACGCAGTATTTT
TRBV28,.,TRBJ2-7,.,CASRTHSTGYYEQYF,TGTGCCAGCAGGACCCATTCTACAGGGTACTACGAGCAGTACTTC
TRBV7-2,.,TRBJ2-3,TRBD2,CASSPEGRGGTDTQYF,TGTGCCAGCAGCCCAGAGGGTCGGGGGGGCACAGATACGCAGTATTTT
TRBV5-4,.,TRBJ2-7,.,CASSFVGQNTYEQYF,TGTGCCAGCAGCTTCGTCGGACAGAATACTTACGAGCAGTACTTC
TRBV18,.,TRBJ2-2,TRBD2,CASSPSSGGTGELFF,TGTGCCAGCTCACCATCTAGCGGGGGCACCGGGGAGCTGTTTTTT
TRBV19,few,TRBJ1-1,.,CASTARRADNTEAFF,TGTGCCAGTACCGCCCGGCGGGCAGACAACACTGAAGCTTTCTTT
TRBV2,.,TRBJ2-1,TRBD2,CASSLSGANNEQFF,TGTGCCAGCAGCCTTAGCGGGGCGAACAATGAGCAGTTCTTC
TRBV4-2,once,TRBJ2-5,TRBD2,CASSSLAGGRETQYF,TGTGCCAGCAGCTCCCTAGCGGGCGGGAGGGAGACCCAGTACTTC
TRBV12-3/TRBV12-4,.,TRBJ2-3,.,CADGESTDTQYF,TGTGCGGACGGGGAGAGCACAGATACGCAGTATTTT
TRBV30,.,TRBJ2-3,.,CAWNFREADTQYF,TGTGCCTGGAATTTTAGGGAGGCAGATACGCAGTATTTT
TRBV19,.,TRBJ1-1,.,CASSQTPGGVEAFF,TGTGCCAGTAGCCAAACGCCCGGGGGGGTAGAGGCTTTCTTT
TRBV7-2,.,TRBJ2-2,.,CASSFDGTGELFF,TGTGCCAGCAGCTTCGACGGGACCGGGGAGCTGTTTTTT
TRBV27,.,TRBJ1-2,.,CASSWAQGSGYTF,TGTGCCAGCAGTTGGGCCCAGGGGTCTGGCTACACCTTC
TRBV2,.,TRBJ2-5,.,CASAAETQYF,TGTGCCAGCGCTGCGGAGACCCAGTACTTC